The 20 T cell receptor beta chains below come from one sample, sequenced in a study of T cell changes during pregnancy in multiple sclerosis. Sequencing used immunoSEQ multiplex PCR; TCRdb keeps in-frame clones, though not all of them. The table shows tens of thousands of clones, with around 90% occurring only once. Sequences were derived from peripheral blood, sampled in the first trimester of pregnancy. These receptors originate from a female donor with multiple sclerosis, enrolled in a pregnancy study.

This clone has only one observation. This chain connects TRBV29-1 to TRBJ2-3; the match to TRBD2 covers 13 bases. Germline values: CDR1 SQVTM, CDR2 ANQGSEA. The CDR3 spans 14 residues. The V segment lost 5 bases and the J segment 3 bases; nucleotides outside the gene matches: 2. The CDR3 is CSVMTSGRTDTQYF. The CDR3 nucleotides are TGCAGCGTTATGACTAGCGGGAGGACAGATACGCAGTATTTT.

The chain is built from TRBV11-2 and TRBJ2-4; tentative D call: TRBD1 (6 bases). CDR1 and CDR2 from the germline V gene are SGHAT and FQNNGV. The V gene lost 5 bases and the J gene lost 3 bases, with 23 bases spanning the gap. The CDR3 has 18 amino acids. DNA for the CDR3: TGTGCCAGCAGCCTCCGATCACCCAGGGGTTTGGACAAAAACATTCAGTACTTC. This encodes CASSLRSPRGLDKNIQYF.

The chain combines TRBV30 with TRBJ1-5; D may be TRBD1 (5 bases). The CDR3 length is 16 residues. CDR1 GTSNPN and CDR2 SVGIG come from the germline V gene (reference sequence). Trimming left V 2 bases short and J 2 bases short, with 16 bases between. CDR3 protein: CAWSPQPWGGNQPQHF. DNA for the CDR3: TGTGCCTGGAGTCCCCAACCCTGGGGGGGCAATCAGCCCCAGCATTTT.

The V gene is TRBV2, the J gene TRBJ2-5, with TRBD2 matching 11 bases. The CDR3 loop spans 16 amino acids. V was pared by 7 bases and J by 2 bases, with 9 bases of the junction left unmatched. From germline, CDR1 is SNHLY and CDR2 FYNNEI. CDR3 in DNA: TGTGCCAGCAAGCGGCTAGCGGGAGGTCGACAAGAGACCCAGTACTTC. Protein sequence: CASKRLAGGRQETQYF.

The chain combines TRBV6-6 with TRBJ1-2; 7 bases line up with TRBD1. This CDR3 region has 16 residues. Germline assignment: CDR1 MNHNY and CDR2 SVGAGI (reference sequence). V dropped 7 bases and J dropped 2; count of bases not matched to a gene: 13. The CDR3 loop is CASIQSHLTGNYGYTF. In nucleotides, the CDR3 is TGTGCCAGCATCCAATCCCACCTGACAGGGAACTATGGCTACACCTTC.

This clone was recorded once. The chain joins TRBV7-9 to TRBJ2-6; a weak D match, TRBD1 (6 bases). There are 17 residues in the CDR3. Germline-derived CDR1 and CDR2 are SEHNR and FQNEAQ (reference sequence). V was shortened by 8 bases and J by 2 bases, with 19 bases between the two germline ends. DNA of the CDR3: TGTGCCAGCGTCCTGGGGGCAGGTATTACTGGGGCCAACGTCCTGACTTTC. Protein sequence: CASVLGAGITGANVLTF.

The chain has TRBV6-1 and TRBJ2-1, with TRBD2 matching over 9 bases. The CDR3 runs 18 residues. After removal of 4 bases from V and 0 bases from J, the junction contained 10 bases not matched to a gene. Looked up from germline, CDR1 is MNHNS and CDR2 is SASEGT. CDR3 in DNA: TGTGCCAGCAGTGGGTATAGCGGGAGTCGTAGCTCCTACAATGAGCAGTTCTTC. Protein product: CASSGYSGSRSSYNEQFF.

This chain joins TRBV5-4 and TRBJ2-6, with 10 bases identical to TRBD1. The junction had 3 bases not matched to a gene; V was cut back by 0 bases and J by 0 bases. This CDR3 contains 18 residues. Germline V gene sequence: CDR1 SGHNT, CDR2 YYREEE (reference sequence). This chain's CDR3 is CASSLAGQGVSGANVLTF. CDR3 bases: TGTGCCAGCAGCTTGGCTGGACAGGGGGTCTCTGGGGCCAACGTCCTGACTTTC. Drawing the rest from reference TRBV5-4 and TRBJ2-6, the complete variable domain is ETGVTQSPTHLIKTRGQQVTLRCSSQSGHNTVSWYQQALGQGPQFIFQYYREEENGRGNFPPRFSGLQFPNYSSELNVNALELDDSALYLCASSLAGQGVSGANVLTFGAGSRLTVL.

The V and J genes are TRBV6-1 and TRBJ2-7; weak D call: TRBD2 (5 bases). The CDR3 loop spans 16 amino acids. CDR1 is MNHNS, CDR2 SASEGT, per germline. Trimming took 4 bases from V and 4 from J, leaving 20 bases between them. The CDR3 sequence is CASSVSAFDYVYEQYF. The CDR3 coding sequence is TGTGCCAGCAGTGTAAGTGCTTTCGACTATGTTTACGAGCAGTACTTC.

The chain has TRBV6-6 and TRBJ1-5, with TRBD1 matching 9 bases. The CDR3 has 15 amino acids. Germline lookup yields CDR1 MNHNY and CDR2 SVGAGI (reference sequence). The junction had 7 bases not matched to a gene; V was cut back by 7 bases and J by 3 bases. CDR3 DNA: TGTGCCAGCAACACACAGGGGGCAGACAATCAGCCCCAGCATTTT. Its protein product is CASNTQGADNQPQHF.

J is TRBJ1-4 and V is TRBV18, with 8 bases matching TRBD1. This CDR3 spans 16 amino acids. CDR1 and CDR2 from the germline V gene are KGHSH and LQKENI. With 1 base clipped from V and 8 bases from J, the junction kept 9 bases outside the gene matches. The CDR3 sequence: CASSPRSQGDYEKLFF. The CDR3 region has the DNA TGTGCCAGCTCACCACGATCACAGGGGGATTACGAAAAACTGTTTTTT.

The chain combines TRBV6-1 with TRBJ2-7; tentatively, D is TRBD1 (5 bases). In germline, CDR1 is MNHNS, CDR2 SASEGT. V was cut by 3 bases and J by 3 bases, with 15 bases left in between. The CDR3 runs to 15 residues. CDR3: CASSDGASWIYEQYF. The CDR3 DNA reads as TGTGCCAGCAGTGATGGGGCCTCCTGGATCTACGAGCAGTACTTC.

This chain connects TRBV6-1 to TRBJ1-4; 7 bases line up with TRBD1. V gave up 9 bases and J gave up 0 bases; unmatched junction bases: 7. This CDR3 has 15 residues. Per the germline V gene, CDR1 is MNHNS and CDR2 is SASEGT. This chain's CDR3 is CASKPQGATNEKLFF. The CDR3 nucleotides read TGTGCCAGTAAACCGCAGGGGGCAACTAATGAAAAACTGTTTTTT.

The chain is built from TRBV10-3 and TRBJ2-7, with 12 nucleotides matching TRBD2. Germline CDR1 reads ENHRY; CDR2 reads SYGVKD. The CDR3 length is 15 residues. The trim removed 3 bases at V and 6 bases at J, leaving 6 bases unmatched. CDR3 DNA sequence: TGTGCCATCAGTGAAGGACTAGCGGGGTATAGCGAGCAGTACTTC. Amino acid sequence: CAISEGLAGYSEQYF.

The chain uses TRBV19 and TRBJ2-1; 9 nucleotides line up with TRBD1. V lost 5 bases, J lost 7 bases, and 9 bases stayed unmatched. The CDR3 totals 15 residues. CDR1 and CDR2 from the germline V gene are LNHDA and SQIVND (reference sequence). CDR3 in DNA: TGTGCCAGTAGTGCGGCCGGGACAGGGATAAATGAGCAGTTCTTC. It specifies CASSAAGTGINEQFF.

The genes are TRBV30 and TRBJ2-4, with 13 bases lining up with TRBD2. Germline lookup yields CDR1 GTSNPN and CDR2 SVGIG (reference sequence). This CDR3 comprises 15 residues. J gave up 8 bases and V 1 base, and 5 bases lay outside the gene matches. CDR3 sequence: CAWSAQGLAGDIQYF. The CDR3 DNA reads TGTGCCTGGAGTGCCCAAGGACTAGCGGGGGACATTCAGTACTTC.

The rearrangement joins TRBV4-1 to TRBJ2-2; no clear D. Germline V gene sequence: CDR1 MGHRA, CDR2 YSYEKL. This CDR3 spans 13 amino acids. Deletions cut 0 bases from V and 6 bases from J, with 5 bases between. The CDR3 reads CASSQDPAGELFF. CDR3 nucleotides: TGCGCCAGCAGCCAAGATCCCGCCGGGGAGCTGTTTTTT.

This clone has only one observation. The rearrangement uses TRBV4-1 and TRBJ2-2; TRBD2 agrees at 7 bases. Germline V lookup: CDR1 MGHRA, CDR2 YSYEKL. This CDR3 region has 18 residues. V shed 0 bases, J shed 0 bases, and the junction held 7 bases outside the gene matches. The CDR3 here is CASSQDGASGPNTGELFF. CDR3 sequence (DNA): TGCGCCAGCAGCCAAGATGGGGCTAGCGGTCCGAACACCGGGGAGCTGTTTTTT.

CDR3 sequence reads: CATSGRGRTTSEQYF. DNA for the CDR3: TGTGCCACCAGCGGAAGGGGGCGAACTACTAGCGAGCAGTACTTC. The chain recombines TRBV15 with TRBJ2-7; 7 nucleotides line up with TRBD1. CDR1 and CDR2 (germline): LNHNV, YYDKDF (reference sequence). The CDR3 loop spans 15 amino acids. V was clipped by 5 bases and J by 6 bases; unmatched bases: 13.

A remark on this clone: This specimen includes other DNA sequences encoding the same CDR3. This sequence joins TRBV7-9 and TRBJ1-1; possibly TRBD1 for D (5 bases). Trimming pared 4 bases from V and 5 bases from J, leaving 8 bases between. Germline CDR1 and CDR2: SEHNR and FQNEAQ (reference sequence). The CDR3 extends over 12 amino acids. CDR3 in amino acids: CASSSGGTEAFF. CDR3 nucleotide sequence: TGTGCCAGCAGCTCGGGGGGGACTGAAGCTTTCTTT. Filled out from reference TRBV7-9 and TRBJ1-1, the complete variable domain reads DTGVSQNPRHKITKRGQNVTFRCDPISEHNRLYWYRQTLGQGPEFLTYFQNEAQLEKSRLLSDRFSAERPKGSFSTLEIQRTEQGDSAMYLCASSSGGTEAFFGQGTRLTVV.